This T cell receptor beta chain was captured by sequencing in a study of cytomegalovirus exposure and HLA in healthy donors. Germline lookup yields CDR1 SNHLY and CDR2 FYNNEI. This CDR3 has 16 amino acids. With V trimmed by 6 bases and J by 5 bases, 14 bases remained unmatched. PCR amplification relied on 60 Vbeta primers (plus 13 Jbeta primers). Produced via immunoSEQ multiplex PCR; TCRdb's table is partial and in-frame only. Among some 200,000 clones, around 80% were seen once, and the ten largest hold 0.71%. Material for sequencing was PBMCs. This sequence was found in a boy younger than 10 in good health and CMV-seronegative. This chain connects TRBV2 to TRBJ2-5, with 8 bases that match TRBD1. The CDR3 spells CASSQGRGQGWETQYF. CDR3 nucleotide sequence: TGTGCCAGCAGCCAGGGCAGGGGGCAAGGGTGGGAGACCCAGTACTTC.